This T cell receptor beta chain is drawn from a study of blood T cell repertoires in COVID-19. Overall study: COVID-19 samples from acute and convalescent phases originated in the United States, Italy and Spain.

TCRdb's copy holds only in-frame clones and misses some; the assay was immunoSEQ multiplex PCR. Of 130,000 to 150,000 clones listed, 70% to 90% were seen once; the top ten hold around 8%. The TCR sequence derives from a woman aged 55-70 years with COVID-19, enrolled during active disease. The source material was peripheral blood.

CDR3 coding DNA: TGTGCCTGGAGTGTATCGTCGACAGATACGCAGTATTTT. Its protein is CAWSVSSTDTQYF. The V call is TRBV30, the J call TRBJ2-3; no firm D call. The V gene lost 0 bases and the J gene lost 3 bases, with 7 bases spanning the gap. The CDR3 is 13 amino acids. Germline CDR1 reads GTSNPN; CDR2 reads SVGIG (reference sequence).